What follows are 6 T cell receptor beta chains derived from one specimen sequenced in a study of blood T cell repertoires in COVID-19. Profiled with immunoSEQ multiplex PCR; TCRdb holds only in-frame clones, not every one. The sample shows fewer than 400,000 clones, 75% to 90% of them seen only once. Sequenced material: PBMCs or T cells enriched from blood (not recorded which). The receptors shown here come from a man younger than 45 who had recovered from COVID-19.

V and J are TRBV3-1 (or the pseudogene TRBV3-2) and TRBJ2-6, with 13 bases aligning to TRBD2. Unmatched junction bases numbered 6, after V lost 5 bases and J lost 2 bases. CDR3 length: 18 residues. Germline-derived CDR1 and CDR2 are LGHDT and YNNKEL (reference sequence). CDR3 amino acids: CASSSLTSGGPGANVLTF. The DNA of the CDR3 is TGTGCCAGCAGCTCGCTGACTAGCGGGGGGCCTGGGGCCAACGTCCTGACTTTC.

The V and J genes are TRBV2 and TRBJ1-2, with D perhaps matching TRBD1 (6 bases). Germline V gene data show CDR1 as SNHLY and CDR2 as FYNNEI. V gave up 0 bases and J gave up 4 bases, with 12 bases separating them. The CDR3 has 15 amino acids. CDR3 coding DNA: TGTGCCAGCAGTGAAGCTGGGTGGACAGCCTATGGCTACACCTTC. Translated: CASSEAGWTAYGYTF.

This chain uses TRBV6-5 with TRBJ1-6, with TRBD1 identical over 8 bases. The CDR3 runs 15 residues. Germline V gives CDR1 MNHEY, CDR2 SVGAGI. The V and J ends lost 4 bases and 9 bases, in that order; junction bases with no gene match: 8. The CDR3 DNA sequence: TGTGCCAGCAGTTCCCGGACAGGGAGTGTTTCACCCCTCCACTTT. Protein sequence: CASSSRTGSVSPLHF.

The J gene is TRBJ1-5, the V gene TRBV7-9; 10 nucleotides agree with TRBD1. The junction had 4 bases not matched to a gene; V was cut back by 5 bases and J by 6 bases. The germline V gene has CDR1 SEHNR and CDR2 FQNEAQ (reference sequence). The CDR3 loop spans 14 amino acids. In DNA, the CDR3 is TGTGCCAGCAGCGCCGGGACAGGGGTTCAGCCCCAGCATTTT. This translates into CASSAGTGVQPQHF.

The chain has TRBV27 and TRBJ2-6; no reliable D call. The CDR3 sequence is 16 residues long. The V and J ends lost 1 base and 0 bases respectively, with 7 bases between them. Per the germline V gene, CDR1 is MNHEY and CDR2 is SMNVEV (reference sequence). The CDR3, as DNA: TGTGCCAGCAGTTTATTTGGGCACTCTGGGGCCAACGTCCTGACTTTC. This translates into CASSLFGHSGANVLTF.

The V call is TRBV5-6, the J call TRBJ2-7; D ambiguous. Trimming cost V 0 bases and J 7 bases, with 14 bases left between them. The germline gives CDR1 SGHDT, CDR2 YYEEEE. CDR3 length equals 14 residues. DNA of the CDR3: TGTGCCAGCAGCTTGGGTGTAGATAAGAGGGAGCAGTACTTC. Translating gives CASSLGVDKREQYF. Supplemented by reference TRBV5-6 and TRBJ2-7, the full variable domain reads DAGVTQSPTHLIKTRGQQVTLRCSPKSGHDTVSWYQQALGQGPQFIFQYYEEEERQRGNFPDRFSGHQFPNYSSELNVNALLLGDSALYLCASSLGVDKREQYFGPGTRLTVT.